These 18 T cell receptor beta chains share one sample of origin, sequenced in a study of OX40 agonist ivuxolimab in advanced cancers. Profiling relied on immunoSEQ multiplex PCR, and the TCRdb table lists in-frame clones only, not all of them. Of fewer than 70,000 clones detected, roughly nine tenths appear once; the ten largest clones hold around 1.9%. This specimen consisted of CD4+ or CD8+ T cells sorted from blood, obtained in a trial of the OX40 agonist ivuxolimab. The source is an adult with an advanced solid tumor such as melanoma, head and neck, liver or kidney cancer.

V gene TRBV9 combines with J gene TRBJ1-4; a possible D gene is TRBD1 (6 bases). V was cut by 4 bases and J by 7 bases, with 17 bases left in between. From germline, CDR1 is SGDLS and CDR2 YYNGEE. CDR3 length equals 15 residues. Here the CDR3 reads CASSQFQGFGEKLFF. CDR3 bases: TGTGCCAGCAGCCAGTTCCAGGGGTTTGGTGAAAAACTGTTTTTT.

V gene TRBV30 combines with J gene TRBJ1-5; 8 positions agree with TRBD1. This CDR3 has 13 residues. CDR1 and CDR2 (germline): GTSNPN, SVGIG (reference sequence). V lost 7 bases, J lost 4 bases, and 6 bases stayed unmatched. The CDR3: CASGQGLNQPQHF. The DNA for the CDR3 is TGTGCCTCTGGACAGGGCCTAAATCAGCCCCAGCATTTT.

CDR3 sequence reads: CASSLSEQSTGELFF. The DNA for the CDR3 is TGTGCCAGCAGCTTGTCTGAGCAGAGCACCGGGGAGCTGTTTTTT. This chain uses TRBV5-6 with TRBJ2-2; D remains unclear. Germline assignment: CDR1 SGHDT and CDR2 YYEEEE. Trimming removed 1 base from V and 4 bases from J, with 11 bases in between. The CDR3 runs 15 residues.

The chain uses TRBV5-1 and TRBJ2-2, with a possible D match to TRBD2 (5 bases). The CDR3 runs 14 residues. The V and J ends lost 5 bases and 4 bases respectively, with 12 bases between them. Germline V gene data show CDR1 as SGHRS and CDR2 as YFSETQ. The CDR3 DNA sequence: TGCGCCAGCAGGAGGGTCTTCGGCACCGGGGAGCTGTTTTTT. Amino acids: CASRRVFGTGELFF. The variable domain in full, completed from reference TRBV5-1 and TRBJ2-2, reads KAGVTQTPRYLIKTRGQQVTLSCSPISGHRSVSWYQQTPGQGLQFLFEYFSETQRNKGNFPGRFSGRQFSNSRSEMNVSTLELGDSALYLCASRRVFGTGELFFGEGSRLTVL.

The CDR3 nucleotides read TGTGCCAGCAGTAACCGGGACGGAGCTACCTATGGCTACACCTTC. Its translation is CASSNRDGATYGYTF. This chain connects TRBV6-5 to TRBJ1-2; a weak D match, TRBD1 (5 bases). Trimming pared 5 bases from V and 4 bases from J, leaving 17 bases between. Germline loops: CDR1 MNHEY, CDR2 SVGAGI. The CDR3 runs to 15 residues.

The V gene is TRBV5-1, the J gene TRBJ2-3; the D call may be TRBD1 or TRBD2 (5 bases each). CDR3 length: 15 amino acids. From germline, CDR1 is SGHRS and CDR2 YFSETQ. V shed 4 bases and J shed 2 bases, with 14 bases lying between them. The chain's CDR3 is CASSKGPENTDTQYF. DNA for the CDR3: TGCGCCAGCAGCAAGGGACCAGAAAACACAGATACGCAGTATTTT.

The chain has TRBV6-6 and TRBJ1-3; possibly TRBD1 for D (5 bases). The V and J ends lost 6 bases and 0 bases respectively, with 6 bases between them. The CDR3 runs to 13 residues. Germline assignment: CDR1 MNHNY and CDR2 SVGAGI (reference sequence). CDR3 amino acids: CASRTVSGNTIYF. CDR3 in DNA: TGTGCCAGCAGGACAGTCTCTGGAAACACCATATATTTT.

The CDR3 sequence: CASSLAPRDSGTDTQYF. DNA of the CDR3: TGTGCCAGCAGCTTAGCGCCCCGGGACAGCGGCACAGATACGCAGTATTTT. V gene TRBV7-2 combines with J gene TRBJ2-3, with 7 bases identical to TRBD1. Germline CDR1 and CDR2: SGHTA and FQGNSA. The CDR3 spans 17 residues. V shed 0 bases, J shed 1 base, and the junction held 7 bases outside the gene matches.

V and J are TRBV5-1 and TRBJ2-1; D perhaps matches TRBD2 (6 bases). The germline V and J ends were trimmed by 3 bases and 5 bases, with 12 bases remaining between them. Germline lookup yields CDR1 SGHRS and CDR2 YFSETQ. The CDR3 loop spans 14 amino acids. Here the CDR3 reads CASSSAGRHNEQFF. In DNA, the CDR3 is TGCGCCAGCAGCTCAGCGGGCCGACACAATGAGCAGTTCTTC.

The CDR3 DNA follows: TGCGCCAGCAGCCCGCACAATCTACAGGGGGCCAAAAACATTCAGTACTTC. Translating it yields CASSPHNLQGAKNIQYF. This chain links TRBV4-3 with TRBJ2-4; 7 bases are a match to TRBD1. From germline, CDR1 is LGHNA and CDR2 YSLEER. The CDR3 is 17 residues long. Trimming removed 4 bases from V and 1 base from J; junction bases left unmatched: 10.

Of note for this clone: An end of the junction does not agree with germline; a read error may underlie this. The V gene is TRBV5-6, the J gene TRBJ2-5, with D perhaps TRBD1 (6 bases). Looked up from germline, CDR1 is SGHDT and CDR2 is YYEEEE. The CDR3 has 13 amino acids. CDR3 in DNA: TGTGCCGGCAGCCCATCAGGGGTAGAGACCCAGTACTTC. It encodes CAGSPSGVETQYF.

The V call is TRBV6-1, the J call TRBJ1-4, with TRBD1 as a possible D gene (6 bases). The CDR3 consists of 18 residues. Germline V CDR1 and CDR2: MNHNS, SASEGT. V gave up 2 bases and J gave up 0 bases, with 16 bases separating them. Written as DNA, the CDR3 is TGTGCCAGCAGTGAACCAGGGGCGGCTGGGGCAACTAATGAAAAACTGTTTTTT. Its translation is CASSEPGAAGATNEKLFF.

The rearrangement joins TRBV7-9 to TRBJ1-3; TRBD1 aligns across 8 bases. The CDR3 is 12 amino acids. Per germline, CDR1 SEHNR and CDR2 FQNEAQ (reference sequence). Germline trimming cut 4 bases from V and 11 bases from J; bases unmatched to any gene: 4. The CDR3 region is CASSSQQGAIYF. CDR3 coding DNA: TGTGCCAGCAGCTCACAACAGGGGGCCATATATTTT.

The V gene is TRBV4-3, the J gene TRBJ1-1; D is unclear. The CDR3 covers 14 residues. V lost 0 bases and J lost 5, with 10 bases in between. Germline lookup yields CDR1 LGHNA and CDR2 YSLEER. This CDR3 reads CASSQDIKGTEAFF. For the CDR3, the DNA is TGCGCCAGCAGCCAAGATATTAAAGGGACTGAAGCTTTCTTT.

The chain couples TRBV6-6 to TRBJ1-2; 7 bases map to TRBD1. CDR1 is MNHNY and CDR2 is SVGAGI in the germline V gene (reference sequence). This CDR3 region has 14 residues. V shed 6 bases, J shed 4 bases, and the junction held 8 bases outside the gene matches. The DNA of the CDR3 is TGTGCCAGCAGCTACAGACAGGGTTCCTATGGCTACACCTTC. Its protein product is CASSYRQGSYGYTF.

This clone has more than one count but fewer than ten. This chain joins TRBV9 and TRBJ2-1; D is uncertain. Germline CDR1 SGDLS, CDR2 YYNGEE. The CDR3 covers 15 residues. The ends were cut back, 3 bases at V and 0 bases at J, with 10 bases in the middle. The CDR3 sequence is CASSAGIGSYNEQFF. CDR3 DNA: TGTGCCAGCAGCGCTGGGATCGGCTCCTACAATGAGCAGTTCTTC.

This clone was found a few times. The chain combines TRBV15 with TRBJ1-5; D unresolved. V was cut by 3 bases and J by 6 bases, with 9 bases left in between. The V gene's germline CDR1 is LNHNV and CDR2 YYDKDF (reference sequence). The CDR3 runs to 13 residues. DNA for the CDR3: TGTGCCACCAGCAGGGACGTCCCTCAGCCCCAGCATTTT. It translates to CATSRDVPQPQHF.

In nucleotides, the CDR3 is TGTGCCAGCAGTTTACAGACCTACGAGCAGTACTTC. Amino acid sequence: CASSLQTYEQYF. The V gene is TRBV28, the J gene TRBJ2-7; D unresolved. Germline V lookup: CDR1 MDHEN, CDR2 SYDVKM. V dropped 2 bases and J dropped 2 bases, with 4 bases sitting between them. CDR3 length: 12 residues.